The 19 T cell receptor beta chains listed next were all sequenced from one sample in a study of T-cell reconstitution after alpha-beta-depleted transplantation in children. Library preparation (for TCRbeta) was performed with unique molecular identifiers. Each CDR3 protein is one row after TCRdb ran MiXCR on the PCR reads. The table includes 490,000 or so distinct CDR3 sequences, under 15% detected once. Specimen: PBMCs from the stem cell graft donor, collected from the stem cell graft. The source of these receptors is a human donor who donated a stem cell graft to a child with combined immunodeficiency.

The chain joins TRBV9 to TRBJ2-7; D is uncertain. The CDR3 loop spans 13 amino acids. The germline V gene has CDR1 SGDLS and CDR2 YYNGEE. V was cut by 0 bases and J by 2 bases, with 6 bases left in between. CDR3 nucleotides: TGTGCCAGCAGCGTAGGTGAACCCTACGAGCAGTACTTC. Its protein product is CASSVGEPYEQYF.

The chain combines TRBV2 with TRBJ2-3; TRBD2 matches at 11 bases. The junction had 10 bases not matched to a gene; V was cut back by 6 bases and J by 2 bases. The CDR3 consists of 17 residues. Germline V gene lookup returns CDR1 SNHLY and CDR2 FYNNEI. The CDR3 DNA is TGTGCCAGCAGCGGGCTTGGGACTAGCGGAGCCACAGATACGCAGTATTTT. Translated: CASSGLGTSGATDTQYF.

The rearrangement links TRBV4-2 to TRBJ2-1, with D hard to call. The CDR3 runs 15 residues. V dropped 1 base and J dropped 0 bases, with 7 bases sitting between them. Per the germline V gene, CDR1 is LGHNA and CDR2 is YNFKEQ. The CDR3 spells CASSQGRSSYNEQFF. The CDR3 DNA follows: TGTGCCAGCAGCCAAGGACGGTCCTCCTACAATGAGCAGTTCTTC.

This clonotype was observed once. The chain employs TRBV7-9 and TRBJ2-1; either TRBD1 or TRBD2 may fit D (5 bases each). Trimming pared 5 bases from V and 8 bases from J, leaving 25 bases between. The CDR3 loop spans 17 amino acids. Germline CDR1 reads SEHNR; CDR2 reads FQNEAQ (reference sequence). The CDR3 sequence is CASSLPYRDPSYDEQFF. The CDR3 DNA reads as TGTGCCAGCAGCCTTCCCTACCGGGACCCGTCGTACGATGAGCAGTTCTTC.

This clonotype was picked up a small number of times. The chain couples TRBV3-1 to TRBJ1-1; no firm D call. The length of the CDR3 is 15 residues. CDR1 is LGHDT and CDR2 is YNNKEL in the germline V gene (reference sequence). V was trimmed by 5 bases and J by 2 bases, leaving 15 bases between them. CDR3: CASSLIPVKNTEAFF. DNA for the CDR3: TGTGCCAGCAGCTTAATCCCGGTGAAAAACACTGAAGCTTTCTTT.

This clonotype showed up just a few times. This chain uses TRBV3-1 with TRBJ2-7; possible D gene TRBD2, 5 bases. Between the trimmed V and J ends, which lost 3 bases and 5 bases, there was a span of 17 bases. Per germline, CDR1 LGHDT and CDR2 YNNKEL (reference sequence). The CDR3 is 15 amino acids. CDR3 loop: CASSHSTRGLNEQYF. CDR3 sequence (DNA): TGTGCCAGCAGCCACTCCACCCGGGGTCTCAACGAGCAGTACTTC.

This chain connects TRBV30 to TRBJ1-1, with a tentative D call TRBD1 (5 bases). CDR1 and CDR2 (germline): GTSNPN, SVGIG (reference sequence). This CDR3 has 14 residues. V lost 4 bases and J 3 bases, leaving 15 bases between the germline ends. CDR3 sequence: CAWTMLGGDTEAFF. The DNA of the CDR3 is TGTGCCTGGACGATGCTTGGAGGGGACACTGAAGCTTTCTTT.

This chain joins TRBV7-9 and TRBJ1-1; 7 bases map to TRBD1. V gave up 4 bases and J gave up 7 bases; unmatched junction bases: 3. The CDR3 extends over 12 amino acids. Germline V gives CDR1 SEHNR, CDR2 FQNEAQ (reference sequence). CDR3 coding DNA: TGTGCCAGCAGCTCCGGGACAGTTGAAGCTTTCTTT. The encoded protein is CASSSGTVEAFF.

This clonotype was observed at least ten times. The V gene is TRBV12-3 or TRBV12-4, the J gene TRBJ2-3; tentatively, D is TRBD2 (6 bases). Trimming left V 6 bases short and J 2 bases short, with 24 bases between. There are 18 residues in the CDR3. The CDR3 DNA follows: TGTGCCAGCAGGCCCCCCAGGTTCCGGCGGGGAACCACAGATACGCAGTATTTT. Its protein product is CASRPPRFRRGTTDTQYF.

This clonotype came up a few times. This chain links TRBV3-1 with TRBJ2-1; 11 bases match TRBD2. The CDR3 length is 16 residues. With 0 bases clipped from V and 12 bases from J, the junction kept 10 bases outside the gene matches. The germline gives CDR1 LGHDT, CDR2 YNNKEL (reference sequence). The CDR3 protein is CASSQDPTSGGRVQFF. DNA for the CDR3: TGTGCCAGCAGCCAAGATCCCACTAGCGGGGGAAGGGTGCAGTTCTTC.

This clonotype was picked up many times. CDR3 nucleotides: TGTGCCAGCAGCGTAGGTAACCGCTTCTACGAGCAGTACTTC. This sequence encodes CASSVGNRFYEQYF. The V gene is TRBV9, the J gene TRBJ2-7; D remains unclear. Per the germline V gene, CDR1 is SGDLS and CDR2 is YYNGEE. This CDR3 comprises 14 residues. The ends were cut back, 0 bases at V and 3 bases at J, with 10 bases in the middle.

The V and J genes are TRBV7-2 and TRBJ2-2; D possibly uses TRBD1 or TRBD2 (6 bases each). Germline lookup yields CDR1 SGHTA and CDR2 FQGNSA. CDR3 length: 17 residues. The ends were cut back, 1 base at V and 7 bases at J, with 19 bases in the middle. CDR3 protein: CASSLGLTGGPDGELFF. The CDR3 DNA reads as TGTGCCAGCAGCTTAGGACTCACTGGGGGGCCGGACGGGGAGCTGTTTTTT.

This chain uses TRBV4-2 with TRBJ2-3; no firm D call. The CDR3 has 14 amino acids. Germline V lookup: CDR1 LGHNA, CDR2 YNFKEQ. Deletions cut 8 bases from V and 4 bases from J, with 16 bases between. The CDR3, as DNA: TGTGCCAGCGGCACAGCCGTTGGGGCAGATACGCAGTATTTT. This encodes CASGTAVGADTQYF.

This clonotype was observed a few times. The rearrangement uses TRBV12-3 or TRBV12-4 and TRBJ1-6; no clear D gene. This CDR3 has 18 amino acids. V was trimmed by 3 bases and J by 0 bases, leaving 15 bases between them. The CDR3 sequence: CASSFHPGSSSYNSPLHF. CDR3 DNA: TGTGCCAGCAGTTTTCACCCGGGATCTAGCTCCTATAATTCACCCCTCCACTTT.

The rearrangement uses TRBV7-2 and TRBJ1-1; a possible D gene is TRBD1 (5 bases). V dropped 5 bases and J dropped 1 base, with 11 bases sitting between them. The CDR3 consists of 14 residues. Germline assignment: CDR1 SGHTA and CDR2 FQGNSA. The CDR3 DNA follows: TGTGCCAGCAGCACAATCGGGACGAACACTGAAGCTTTCTTT. Protein sequence: CASSTIGTNTEAFF.

This clonotype was recorded a few times. Mismatch with germline at one junction end may stem from a read error. This chain joins TRBV7-7 and TRBJ2-1, with a weak D call TRBD2 (5 bases). This CDR3 has 15 amino acids. CDR1 is SSHAT, CDR2 FNYEAQ, per germline (reference sequence). This CDR3 reads CASSPVGRTNNEQFF. DNA of the CDR3: TGTGCTAGCAGCCCCGTTGGGAGAACCAACAATGAGCAGTTCTTC.

The chain carries TRBV12-3 or TRBV12-4 and TRBJ2-3; TRBD2 is a possible D gene (6 bases). V lost 7 bases and J lost 0, with 20 bases in between. The CDR3 totals 17 residues. The CDR3 reads CASKLTLAAASTDTQYF. The CDR3 nucleotides are TGTGCCAGCAAACTTACCTTAGCGGCGGCTAGCACAGATACGCAGTATTTT.

The rearrangement joins TRBV3-1 to TRBJ1-6; 9 bases match TRBD1. Germline CDR1 reads LGHDT; CDR2 reads YNNKEL (reference sequence). CDR3 length: 14 amino acids. V shed 6 bases and J 8 bases; nucleotides not matched to a gene: 5. CDR3 in amino acids: CASSQQGAHSPLHF. The CDR3 DNA reads TGTGCCAGCAGTCAACAGGGGGCGCATTCACCCCTCCACTTT. The full variable domain, completed using reference TRBV3-1 and TRBJ1-6, is DTAVSQTPKYLVTQMGNDKSIKCEQNLGHDTMYWYKQDSKKFLKIMFSYNNKELIINETVPNRFSPKSPDKAHLNLHINSLELGDSAVYFCASSQQGAHSPLHFGNGTRLTVT.

The genes are TRBV15 and TRBJ1-5, with D uncertain. This CDR3 comprises 15 residues. Trimming shortened V by 1 base and J by 2 bases, and 9 bases separated the two germline ends. Germline CDR1 is LNHNV and CDR2 is YYDKDF (reference sequence). The CDR3 spells CATSRGRTGNQPQHF. DNA of the CDR3: TGTGCCACCAGCAGAGGTAGGACGGGCAATCAGCCCCAGCATTTT. The variable domain in full, with the rest retrieved from reference TRBV15 and TRBJ1-5, is DAMVIQNPRYQVTQFGKPVTLSCSQTLNHNVMYWYQQKSSQAPKLLFHYYDKDFNNEADTPDNFQSRRPNTSFCFLDIRSPGLGDTAMYLCATSRGRTGNQPQHFGDGTRLSIL.